This T cell receptor beta chain was obtained from a study of T-cell reconstitution after alpha-beta-depleted transplantation in children. General study findings and limits: After one year, T-cell counts and TCRbeta diversity mostly came from new T cells.

Using unique molecular identifiers, the investigators prepared the TCRbeta library. TCRdb passed the PCR reads through MiXCR, listing each CDR3 protein once. The sample has 500,000 or so distinct CDR3 sequences; roughly 10% are singletons. As for this clonotype: The antigen remains unidentified. Compared with germline, one end of the junction differs, possibly owing to a read error.

CDR3 size: 15 residues. Germline V gene sequence: CDR1 DFQATT, CDR2 SNEGSKA (reference sequence). Sequencing was performed on PBMCs, mostly from graft donor cells, taken 180 days after TCRalphabeta/CD19-depleted stem cell transplant. This receptor was obtained from a female patient aged 2-9 years who had a stem cell transplant for aplastic anemia, so the T cells may come from the graft donor. V usage is TRBV20-1 and J usage is TRBJ1-1; D may be TRBD1 (5 bases). The DNA for the CDR3 is TGCAGTGCTAGGGGGCGGGGAGCCTTGAACACTGAAGATTTCTTT. It specifies CSARGRGALNTEDFF.